This entry lists 20 T cell receptor beta chains sequenced from one sample in a study of immune cell composition in non-small cell lung cancer. Normal lung was sampled as far from the tumour as possible, at least 3 cm. Assay: immunoSEQ multiplex PCR; the TCRdb copy retains only in-frame clones and omits some. The table shows about 3,400 clones, with around 83% occurring only once. Sequenced material: non-adjacent lung tissue. The receptor source for this set is a human donor with non-small cell lung cancer.

V gene TRBV27 combines with J gene TRBJ1-2, with 8 bases lining up with TRBD1. The V gene's germline CDR1 is MNHEY and CDR2 SMNVEV (reference sequence). Losses at the gene ends were 3 bases for V and 4 bases for J; bases not matched to a gene: 16. This CDR3 spans 18 amino acids. CDR3 nucleotides: TGTGCCAGCAGTTTTTCTCTGACGGGACAGGACTACTCCTATGGCTACACCTTC. Translating gives CASSFSLTGQDYSYGYTF.

A few counts support this clone. The V gene is TRBV7-9, the J gene TRBJ2-5, with 10 positions matching TRBD1. V dropped 5 bases and J dropped 5; count of bases not matched to a gene: 8. CDR3 length: 15 amino acids. The germline CDR1 and CDR2 sequences are SEHNR and FQNEAQ (reference sequence). The CDR3: CASSQGTGARETQYF. CDR3 DNA sequence: TGTGCCAGCAGCCAGGGGACAGGGGCCCGGGAGACCCAGTACTTC.

This clone has only a few counts. The J gene is TRBJ2-7, the V gene TRBV6-5; TRBD1 matches at 9 bases. This CDR3 has 13 amino acids. J lost 7 bases, V lost 6 bases, and 7 bases had no gene match. Germline V gene sequence: CDR1 MNHEY, CDR2 SVGAGI. CDR3 protein: CASRAGTGREQYF. For the CDR3, the DNA is TGTGCCAGCAGGGCCGGGACAGGGCGGGAGCAGTACTTC.

The V gene is TRBV10-3, the J gene TRBJ2-5; the match to TRBD1 covers 12 bases. The J segment lost 2 bases and the V segment lost 6 bases, leaving 7 bases of the junction unmatched. This CDR3 has 16 amino acids. Germline lookup yields CDR1 ENHRY and CDR2 SYGVKD. The CDR3 DNA reads TGTGCCATCAGGCCGGGACAGGGGGCTATTCAAGAGACCCAGTACTTC. It specifies CAIRPGQGAIQETQYF.

The V and J genes are TRBV7-6 and TRBJ2-7, with 13 bases that match TRBD2. This CDR3 is 15 amino acids long. V lost 5 bases to trimming and J lost 7 bases; unmatched junction nucleotides: 8. CDR1 and CDR2 from the germline V gene are SGHVS and FNYEAQ. The CDR3 loop reads CASSPRTSGSEEQYF. The CDR3 bases are TGTGCCAGCAGCCCGAGGACTAGCGGGAGTGAAGAGCAGTACTTC.

In its sample, this clone was seen once. The CDR3 DNA reads as TGTGCCAGCAGCTTACAAGGCGGAGAGACTGAAGCTTTCTTT. Translation: CASSLQGGETEAFF. The chain employs TRBV7-2 and TRBJ1-1; D gene uncertain. CDR3 length: 14 amino acids. Per germline, CDR1 SGHTA and CDR2 FQGNSA. V lost 2 bases and J 5 bases, leaving 12 bases between the germline ends.

The chain employs TRBV30 and TRBJ2-3, with D tentatively TRBD1 (7 bases). The germline V gene encodes CDR1 GTSNPN and CDR2 SVGIG (reference sequence). Trimming removed 7 bases from V and 6 bases from J, with 17 bases in between. This CDR3 spans 13 amino acids. The CDR3 loop is CASSSRGVDTQYF. CDR3 bases: TGTGCCTCTTCTAGCAGGGGGGTGGATACGCAGTATTTT.

This chain connects TRBV7-2 to TRBJ1-3, with TRBD1 identical over 9 bases. Trimming cost V 4 bases and J 0 bases; bases outside gene matches: 7. This CDR3 is 17 amino acids long. The germline V gene has CDR1 SGHTA and CDR2 FQGNSA. CDR3 coding DNA: TGTGCCAGCAGCTCTTACAGGGGGCCTAGCTCTGGAAACACCATATATTTT. Its translation: CASSSYRGPSSGNTIYF.

The V call is TRBV28, the J call TRBJ1-4; 8 bases agree with TRBD1. V shed 3 bases and J 0 bases; nucleotides not matched to a gene: 6. The CDR3 contains 17 residues. From germline, CDR1 is MDHEN and CDR2 SYDVKM. CDR3 in amino acids: CASSFRTGRSTNEKLFF. In nucleotides, the CDR3 is TGTGCCAGCAGTTTCAGGACAGGGAGGTCAACTAATGAAAAACTGTTTTTT. Full variable domain (rest looked up from reference TRBV28 and TRBJ1-4): DVKVTQSSRYLVKRTGEKVFLECVQDMDHENMFWYRQDPGLGLRLIYFSYDVKMKEKGDIPEGYSVSREKKERFSLILESASTNQTSMYLCASSFRTGRSTNEKLFFGSGTQLSVL.

CDR3 amino acids: CASSLDSTGQGLHEQYF. The CDR3 bases are TGTGCCAGCAGCTTAGATAGTACGGGACAGGGGCTACACGAGCAGTACTTC. The V and J genes are TRBV11-2 and TRBJ2-7, with 10 nucleotides matching TRBD1. This CDR3 region has 17 residues. V lost 0 bases and J lost 5; bases outside the gene matches: 10. CDR1 and CDR2 (germline): SGHAT, FQNNGV.

The chain has TRBV19 and TRBJ1-5, with 7 bases matching TRBD1. Germline V gene sequence: CDR1 LNHDA, CDR2 SQIVND (reference sequence). V lost 8 bases, J lost 2 bases, and 3 bases stayed unmatched. The CDR3 length is 13 residues. The CDR3 nucleotides are TGTGCCAGTCGCGGACAGGGCAATCAGCCCCAGCATTTT. Amino acids: CASRGQGNQPQHF. Drawing the rest from reference TRBV19 and TRBJ1-5, the complete variable domain is DGGITQSPKYLFRKEGQNVTLSCEQNLNHDAMYWYRQDPGQGLRLIYYSQIVNDFQKGDIAEGYSVSREKKESFPLTVTSAQKNPTAFYLCASRGQGNQPQHFGDGTRLSIL.

The chain carries TRBV14 and TRBJ2-7; no clear D gene. The CDR3 runs 12 residues. V was trimmed by 1 base and J by 3 bases, leaving 4 bases between them. Germline loops: CDR1 SGHDN, CDR2 FVKESK. Here the CDR3 reads CASSQANYEQYF. In nucleotides, the CDR3 is TGTGCCAGCAGCCAAGCAAACTACGAGCAGTACTTC.

The chain is built from TRBV27 and TRBJ1-1; maybe TRBD1 (5 bases). In germline, CDR1 is MNHEY, CDR2 SMNVEV (reference sequence). Trimming removed 0 bases from V and 7 bases from J, with 15 bases in between. This CDR3 spans 15 amino acids. In nucleotides, the CDR3 is TGTGCCAGCAGTTTATCCCCGGGGTCCGGGGGTGAAGCTTTCTTT. Encoded protein: CASSLSPGSGGEAFF.

The chain uses TRBV7-2 and TRBJ2-7, with D perhaps matching TRBD2 (5 bases). CDR1 is SGHTA, CDR2 FQGNSA, per germline. This CDR3 has 13 amino acids. Trimming left V 4 bases short and J 7 bases short, with 14 bases between. The CDR3, as DNA: TGTGCCAGCAGCTCCCTCGTATCGGGGGAGCAGTACTTC. Its protein is CASSSLVSGEQYF.

The chain recombines TRBV4-3 with TRBJ2-7, with D hard to call. The CDR3 extends over 13 amino acids. The ends were cut back, 0 bases at V and 4 bases at J, with 7 bases in the middle. Germline V gene sequence: CDR1 LGHNA, CDR2 YSLEER. The CDR3 region has the DNA TGCGCCAGCAGCCAAGAAGTGGCATACGAGCAGTACTTC. Amino acid sequence: CASSQEVAYEQYF.

The genes are TRBV5-1 and TRBJ2-7; D uncertain. Deletions cut 6 bases from V and 4 bases from J, with 23 bases between. Germline CDR1 and CDR2: SGHRS and YFSETQ. This CDR3 has 16 amino acids. CDR3 residues: CASKIAEIGPAYEQYF. CDR3 coding DNA: TGCGCCAGCAAAATTGCCGAGATTGGGCCTGCTTACGAGCAGTACTTC.

J is TRBJ2-6 and V is TRBV5-1; D not resolved. Germline V CDR1 and CDR2: SGHRS, YFSETQ. This CDR3 has 14 amino acids. V dropped 3 bases and J dropped 1 base, with 5 bases sitting between them. The CDR3 DNA is TGCGCCAGCAGCTCAGGATCTGGGGCCAACGTCCTGACTTTC. Its protein product is CASSSGSGANVLTF.

The chain couples TRBV11-3 to TRBJ2-2; D might be TRBD1 (6 bases). Germline CDR1 and CDR2: SGHNT and YENEEA. The CDR3 covers 17 residues. Trimming took off 5 bases at V and 5 bases at J, with 21 bases between the two ends. The chain's CDR3 is CASSHLGDPQGTGELFF. The CDR3 DNA follows: TGTGCCAGCAGCCACTTAGGGGACCCTCAGGGGACCGGGGAGCTGTTTTTT.

J is TRBJ1-1 and V is TRBV6-5, with D maybe TRBD1 (5 bases). The CDR3 runs to 15 residues. V lost 3 bases and J lost 3, with 14 bases in between. Germline values: CDR1 MNHEY, CDR2 SVGAGI. The CDR3 region has the DNA TGTGCCAGCAGTTATCAACCGACAGTATACACTGAAGCTTTCTTT. Amino acids: CASSYQPTVYTEAFF.

The genes are TRBV7-3 and TRBJ2-2; 7 nucleotides line up with TRBD1. The CDR3 has 14 residues. The germline gives CDR1 SGHTA, CDR2 FQGTGA. The V gene end was trimmed by 4 bases and the J gene end by 6 bases; junction bases not matched to a gene: 5. This CDR3 reads CASSSNRGAGELFF. The CDR3 DNA follows: TGTGCCAGCAGCTCTAACAGGGGAGCCGGGGAGCTGTTTTTT.